A selection of T cell receptor beta chains follows, all from one sample in a study of shared clonotypes between healthy human individuals. The protocol was immunoSEQ multiplex PCR, while the TCRdb copy is restricted to in-frame clones and leaves out a portion. The sample holds 800,000 to 1,200,000 clones, around three quarters seen once. Sample: memory CD4+ T cells from PBMCs. These receptors originate from a man younger than 35 in good health. Some clones in this sample may be carry-over from other donors' samples. Each CDR3 is given with its conserved first and last residue. The D gene is left open where the match is weak. The size field is filled for only some rows; it gives once, few, many or a size class.

clone_size,v_call,j_call,d_call,cdr3_nt,cdr3_aa
NA,TRBV28,TRBJ2-7,NA,TGTGCCAGCACCTCATTGACAGGTTTATACGAGCAGTACTTC,CASTSLTGLYEQYF
NA,TRBV2,TRBJ2-2,TRBD1,TGTGCCAGCAGCCGACAGGGGTCGAACACCGGGGAGCTGTTTTTT,CASSRQGSNTGELFF
NA,TRBV7-3,TRBJ2-5,TRBD2,TGTGCCAGCAGCTCCCGAGGACTAGCGGGAGGAGGGGAGACCCAGTACTTC,CASSSRGLAGGGETQYF
once,TRBV5-4,TRBJ2-5,NA,TGTGCCAGCAGCTTTAGGTACCAAGAGACCCAGTACTTC,CASSFRYQETQYF
few,TRBV7-9,TRBJ2-5,TRBD1,TGTGCCAGCGGGACAGGGGGCCGTCCCCAGTACTTC,CASGTGGRPQYF
NA,TRBV5-4,TRBJ2-5,TRBD2,TGTGCCAGCAGCCAAGGGCCGACTAGCGGGGGACAAGAGACCCAGTACTTC,CASSQGPTSGGQETQYF
few,TRBV18,TRBJ1-3,NA,TGTGCCAGCTCCTTAGGCGTCGCGGACTCTGGAAACACCATATATTTT,CASSLGVADSGNTIYF
NA,TRBV7-8,TRBJ2-1,TRBD1,TGTGCCAGCAGCTTATGGCAGGGGGCAAGAGAGCAGTTCTTC,CASSLWQGAREQFF
NA,TRBV5-1,TRBJ2-1,NA,TGCGCCAGCAGCTTGGACCACAGGGATTACAATGAGCAGTTCTTC,CASSLDHRDYNEQFF
NA,TRBV28,TRBJ2-7,NA,TGTGCCAGCAGTCCCTCTCCAGGCACCGAGCAGTACTTC,CASSPSPGTEQYF
few,TRBV9,TRBJ2-7,NA,TGTGCCAGCAGCGTAGCCCTCGGGGTTAACTACGAGCAGTACTTC,CASSVALGVNYEQYF
few,TRBV6-1,TRBJ2-1,NA,TGTGCCAGCAGTGAAGCGTTCCACCCATTCGATCGGTTCTTC,CASSEAFHPFDRFF
NA,TRBV7-3,TRBJ2-5,TRBD2,TGTGCCAGTTCAAGGGCTAGCGGGTTCCAAGAGACCCAGTACTTC,CASSRASGFQETQYF
NA,TRBV10-3,TRBJ1-1,NA,TGTGCCATCAGTGAATCGTTGAACACTGAAGCTTTCTTT,CAISESLNTEAFF
NA,TRBV30,TRBJ1-5,TRBD1,TGTGCCTGGAGTTTTGGAGGGGGCAGTCAGCCCCAGCATTTT,CAWSFGGGSQPQHF
many,TRBV25-1,TRBJ1-5,NA,TGTGCCAGCAGTGGGGGGGTCCTCAATCAGCCCCAGCATTTT,CASSGGVLNQPQHF
once,TRBV18,TRBJ1-5,TRBD1,TGTGCCAGCTCACCGTACGGACAGGGTACCGGTCAGCCCCAGCATTTT,CASSPYGQGTGQPQHF
once,TRBV5-1,TRBJ1-1,TRBD1,TGCGCCAGCAGCGATCCGGGACAGGGGGACACTGAAGCTTTCTTT,CASSDPGQGDTEAFF
many,TRBV2,TRBJ2-3,TRBD2,TGTGCCGGACGTCCCGGGACTAGCGCAGATACGCAGTATTTT,CAGRPGTSADTQYF
NA,TRBV28,TRBJ2-3,TRBD1,TGTGCCAGCAGTTCTCTGGGGACAGGGGTGCGCACAGATACGCAGTATTTT,CASSSLGTGVRTDTQYF
NA,TRBV28,TRBJ1-2,TRBD1,TGTGCCAGCAGTCACAAGGGGACAGGGTCTCACTATGGCTACACCTTC,CASSHKGTGSHYGYTF
once,TRBV10-3,TRBJ2-3,NA,TGTGCCATCAGTCAGACTCTCCATACGCAGTATTTT,CAISQTLHTQYF
few,TRBV7-2,TRBJ2-3,TRBD2,TGTGCCAGCAGCAGCGGGACTAGCGGGAGAGGGGGCACAGATACGCAGTATTTT,CASSSGTSGRGGTDTQYF
NA,TRBV28,TRBJ1-1,NA,TGTGCCAGCAGTTTAGGTGGAACGAACACTGAAGCTTTCTTT,CASSLGGTNTEAFF
once,TRBV27,TRBJ1-5,TRBD1,TGTGCCAGCTTCCCGTTCGGGACAGGGGGAGTGCGAAATCAGCCCCAGCATTTT,CASFPFGTGGVRNQPQHF
NA,TRBV18,TRBJ1-2,TRBD1,TGTGCCAGCTCACCACCGGGACAGGGAGTTGATGGCTACACCTTC,CASSPPGQGVDGYTF
NA,TRBV4-1,TRBJ1-2,NA,TGCGCCAGCAGCCAGGACGCGGGGACACTGGAGGAAGGCTACACCTTC,CASSQDAGTLEEGYTF
NA,TRBV5-8,TRBJ1-5,NA,TGTGCCAGCAGCTTCGACGGGAATCAGCCCCAGCATTTT,CASSFDGNQPQHF
NA,TRBV6-5,TRBJ2-7,NA,TGTGCCAGCAGTTTCAGTTTCGAGCAGTACTTC,CASSFSFEQYF
NA,TRBV19,TRBJ1-5,TRBD1,TGTGCCAGTAGTATGACAGGGCCTCAGCCCCAGCATTTT,CASSMTGPQPQHF
NA,TRBV5-1,TRBJ1-4,NA,TGCGCCAGCAGCTTAACCGGGACTTATAATGAAAAACTGTTTTTT,CASSLTGTYNEKLFF
once,TRBV2,TRBJ1-3,NA,TGTGCCAGCAGTGGAGGGTACGGAAACACCATATATTTT,CASSGGYGNTIYF